This T cell receptor (beta chain) was recovered during a study of blood T cell repertoires in COVID-19. At the level of the study: The origin of the acute and convalescent COVID-19 samples was the United States, Italy and Spain. PBMCs, B-cell-depleted T cells, or T cells provided the cDNA or gDNA that made up the material.

Original processing methods: By means of reference gene primer amplification, nucleated cell counts were estimated. Profiling relied on immunoSEQ multiplex PCR, and the TCRdb table lists in-frame clones only, not all of them. D and trimming come from the DNA, and the V and J calls and clone size come from that table. The data show 200,000 to 300,000 clones, around 83% seen once. Unmatched junction bases numbered 17, after V lost 4 bases and J lost 6 bases. Germline assignment: CDR1 SGHNT and CDR2 YYREEE (reference sequence). This CDR3 region has 17 residues. The clonotype comes from an elderly woman with acute or convalescent COVID-19. The V gene is TRBV5-4, the J gene TRBJ1-1; 8 bases agree with TRBD1. The sequencing sample was made of peripheral blood. In DNA, the CDR3 is TGTGCCAGCAGCGCGCCGCGGGGGGGGGACAGGTTCTCTGAAGCTTTCTTT. This encodes CASSAPRGGDRFSEAFF.